What follows describes a single T cell receptor beta chain. The germline V and J ends were trimmed by 7 bases and 7 bases, with 10 bases remaining between them. CDR1 LGHDT and CDR2 YNNKEL come from the germline V gene (reference sequence). This CDR3 has 12 amino acids. In the source study's methods: Cell counts per sample came from amplifying reference gene primers. Data came from immunoSEQ multiplex PCR; TCRdb stores just in-frame clones and leaves some out. The V and J calls and clone size were taken over from that table, and D and trimming were inferred from the DNA. The sample yields roughly 250,000 clones, 75% to 85% seen once. This specimen belongs to a study of blood T cell repertoires in COVID-19. Study-level information: Sites across the United States, Italy and Spain contributed samples from acute and convalescent COVID-19. Nucleic acid was either cDNA or gDNA, and it came from T cells, B-cell-depleted T cells, or PBMCs.

The source of this sequence is a human donor in a cohort sampled during active COVID-19. J is TRBJ2-2 and V is TRBV3-1 (or the pseudogene TRBV3-2); D gene uncertain. Sequencing used peripheral blood. The CDR3 DNA is TGTGCCAGCACCCGGTTTGACGGGGAGCTGTTTTTT. It specifies CASTRFDGELFF.